The TCR beta chain described here comes from a study of T cell responses to AZD1222 COVID-19 vaccine. Findings of the study overall: Researchers report vaccine-associated CD4 TCRs spanning spike, with dominance at 160-218 and 743-854. Seropositive at baseline were only a handful of AZD1222 recipients.

This CDR3 spans 16 amino acids. Trimming removed 1 base from V and 3 bases from J; junction bases left unmatched: 6. Germline values: CDR1 SGHVS, CDR2 FNYEAQ. Data came from immunoSEQ multiplex PCR; TCRdb stores just in-frame clones and leaves some out. The sample contains 110,000 or so clones, 88% of which appear only once. Worth noting for this clone: The target antigen is unknown.

This receptor was taken from an adult in good health. Sequencing used peripheral blood, obtained on day 0 of MenACWY control vaccination. The rearrangement links TRBV7-6 to TRBJ2-3; 8 nucleotides agree with TRBD2. The CDR3 is CASSLEAGAATDTQYF. The CDR3 DNA reads as TGTGCCAGCAGCTTAGAAGCGGGAGCGGCAACAGATACGCAGTATTTT.